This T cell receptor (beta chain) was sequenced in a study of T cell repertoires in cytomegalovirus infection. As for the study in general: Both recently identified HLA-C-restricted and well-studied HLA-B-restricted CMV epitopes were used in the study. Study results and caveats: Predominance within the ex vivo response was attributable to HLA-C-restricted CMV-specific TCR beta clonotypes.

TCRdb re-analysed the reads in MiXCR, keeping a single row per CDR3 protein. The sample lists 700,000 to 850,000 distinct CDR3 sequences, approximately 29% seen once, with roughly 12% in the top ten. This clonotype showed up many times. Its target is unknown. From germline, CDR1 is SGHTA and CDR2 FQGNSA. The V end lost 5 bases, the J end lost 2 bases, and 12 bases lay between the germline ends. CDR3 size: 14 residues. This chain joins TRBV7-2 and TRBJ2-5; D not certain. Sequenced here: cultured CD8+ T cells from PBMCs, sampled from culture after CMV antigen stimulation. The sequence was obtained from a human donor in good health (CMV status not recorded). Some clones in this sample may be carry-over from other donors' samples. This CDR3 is CASSQSMRQETQYF. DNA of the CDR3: TGTGCCAGCAGCCAATCCATGAGGCAAGAGACCCAGTACTTC.